This TCR beta chain was captured in a study of CD8+ T cells in alopecia areata (dated by TCRdb to 2017 to 2018). Regarding the complete study: The treated patients, all with moderate-to-severe alopecia areata, were enrolled in an open-label pilot trial of oral tofacitinib given at 5 to 10 mg twice daily. Patients stayed on tofacitinib for 6 to 18 months and then had 6 months of follow-up off drug so that delayed response and recurrence could be assessed. In both human patients and the C3H/HeJ mouse model, the study applied high-throughput TCRbeta sequencing to look at T cell clonal expansion in alopecia areata. Scalp tissue and sorted CD4+ and CD8+ peripheral blood T cells from patchy and totalis/universalis alopecia areata patients and from healthy controls were covered by human TCRbeta sequencing. Patients on tofacitinib were biopsied at baseline and after 4 and 24 weeks of treatment, and several of the patients also had a later scalp biopsy. Scalp clonality was compared across normal scalp (n=4), patchy alopecia areata scalp (n=8), and alopecia totalis/universalis scalp (n=8). RNA was obtained with the PAXgene miRNA kit for fixed scalp, the miRNeasy kit for PBMCs, and the RNeasy kit for mouse skin. Amplification of TCRbeta CDR3 regions was done by immunoSEQ multiplex PCR using 35 Vbeta forward primers and 13 Jbeta reverse primers.

Libraries were constructed by the immunoSEQ multiplex PCR assay. RNA was extracted from all samples and reverse transcribed into cDNA as template for TCR sequencing. SuperScript III was used for first-strand cDNA synthesis, primed with a 2:1 mix of oligo-dT and random hexamers. A synthetic immune receptor repertoire was used to measure amplification bias, and any remaining bias was corrected computationally. On the study's bioinformatics: Raw reads were preprocessed to remove errors, and CDR3 was defined according to IMGT conventions as the region from the conserved cysteine to phenylalanine. Clonality was computed as 1 minus the Shannon entropy, with the entropy normalized by log2 of the number of productive unique TCRs. Whether each scalp clone was CD4 or CD8 was inferred by checking scalp TCRbeta sequences against the CD4 and CD8 repertoires from sorted blood. The source is immuneACCESS, and TCRdb retained only in-frame sequences with V and J called. Part of the clones is not carried over; for the studies checked, unresolved V genes explain less than half of this, and the remainder is unexplained. Clone size and the V and J calls come from that table; the DNA yielded D and trimming. This sample has about 150,000 clones in its table, and approximately 45% of those were observed once. Together, the top ten hold 6% to 7% of the sample.

Trimming removed 5 bases from V and 6 bases from J; the gene matches leave 5 bases unexplained. Inclusive of the bounding cysteine and phenylalanine, the CDR3 is 15 residues long. Only the CDR3 DNA is retained, 45 bases long and in frame from the first base. CDR1 SEHNR and CDR2 FQNEAQ were looked up in the germline V gene (reference sequence). Lesional scalp punch biopsies and peripheral blood were obtained from alopecia areata patients. PBMCs were isolated by density centrifugation and stained for CD3, CD4 and CD8, after which CD4+ and CD8+ T cells were sorted on a FACSAria. On this clone: The antigen it binds to is not known. No clone much larger than this one lies a single base away; base qualities are absent.

General study outcomes and caveats: Compared with normal scalp, lesional scalp had higher clonality and more expanded CD8+ clones, particularly in alopecia totalis/universalis, a pattern that suggests antigenic drive. Shared TCR sequences between patients were less evident than in mice, which may be partly attributable to HLA diversity in the patient population. Resident alphabeta T cells in normal human skin are also sequenced, complicating scalp TCR repertoire analysis, unlike mouse skin dominated by gammadelta T cells.

Sequencing used CD4+ T cells sorted from blood. The rearrangement combines TRBV7-9 with TRBJ2-2, and 11 junction bases match TRBD1. The sequence came from a human donor with alopecia areata. CDR3 loop: CASSVPGQGAGELFF. The nucleotide sequence reads as follows: TGTGCCAGCAGCGTGCCGGGACAGGGGGCCGGGGAGCTGTTTTTT.